These 22 T cell receptor beta chains were all obtained from the same sample, sequenced in a study of graft-versus-host responses after intestinal transplantation. For these TCRs, the target antigens are not known. TCRdb's copy holds only in-frame clones and misses some; the assay was immunoSEQ multiplex PCR. This table holds about 96,000 clones, about nine tenths found once. This specimen was unstimulated CD4+ T cells sorted from spleen or lymph node cells, taken before intestinal transplant. All receptors come from a human donor who received an intestinal transplant.

The CDR3 sequence is CASSPILRDSNEQFF. CDR3 nucleotide sequence: TGTGCCAGCAGCCCTATTTTAAGGGACTCCAATGAGCAGTTCTTC. This chain uses TRBV14 with TRBJ2-1; D is perhaps TRBD2 (6 bases). Trimming removed 4 bases from V and 6 bases from J, with 16 bases in between. Looked up from germline, CDR1 is SGHDN and CDR2 is FVKESK. CDR3 length: 15 residues.

J is TRBJ2-4 and V is TRBV7-2, with D uncertain. The CDR3 contains 15 residues. Germline CDR1 reads SGHTA; CDR2 reads FQGNSA. V was trimmed by 4 bases and J by 0 bases, leaving 10 bases between them. The CDR3 region is CASSSLYLAKNIQYF. CDR3 DNA: TGTGCCAGCAGCTCCTTATACCTAGCCAAAAACATTCAGTACTTC.

The rearrangement joins TRBV27 to TRBJ1-3; 9 positions match TRBD1. The germline V gene encodes CDR1 MNHEY and CDR2 SMNVEV (reference sequence). With V trimmed by 6 bases and J by 1 base, 4 bases remained unmatched. The CDR3 length is 15 residues. CDR3 in amino acids: CASRRGQGSGNTIYF. CDR3 sequence (DNA): TGTGCCAGCAGAAGAGGACAGGGGTCTGGAAACACCATATATTTT.

This clone showed up just once. The V call is TRBV5-1, the J call TRBJ2-5; 9 nucleotides line up with TRBD1. The J call may be wrong; the DNA end is better matched by TRBJ2-7. This CDR3 has 16 amino acids. Germline CDR1 SGHRS, CDR2 YFSETQ. In nucleotides, the CDR3 is TGCGCCAGCAGCCTGGCTCCGACAGGGGGAACCTACGAGCAGTACTTC. This translates into CASSLAPTGGTYEQYF.

This clone has just one count. The chain joins TRBV5-1 to TRBJ2-5, with a tentative D call TRBD1 (6 bases). Trimming cost V 2 bases and J 4 bases, with 12 bases left between them. CDR1 SGHRS and CDR2 YFSETQ come from the germline V gene. CDR3 length: 14 residues. CDR3 loop: CASSFNRASETQYF. DNA of the CDR3: TGCGCCAGCAGCTTTAACAGGGCCTCAGAGACCCAGTACTTC.

This rearrangement joins TRBV9 to TRBJ2-3; D gene unclear. Trimming removed 0 bases at V and 0 bases at J, with 8 bases between. Germline values: CDR1 SGDLS, CDR2 YYNGEE. There are 15 residues in the CDR3. CDR3 in DNA: TGTGCCAGCAGCGTAGGAGCGCCAAGCACAGATACGCAGTATTTT. Translated: CASSVGAPSTDTQYF.

The chain is built from TRBV6-6 and TRBJ2-1; 11 bases match TRBD1. The CDR3 sequence is 14 residues long. From germline, CDR1 is MNHNY and CDR2 SVGAGI (reference sequence). V shed 7 bases and J 9 bases; nucleotides not matched to a gene: 8. CDR3: CASKGQGALSEQFF. The CDR3, as DNA: TGTGCCAGCAAAGGACAGGGGGCACTAAGTGAGCAGTTCTTC.

The rearrangement uses TRBV27 and TRBJ2-1; TRBD2 aligns across 9 bases. CDR3 length: 15 residues. Trimming removed 3 bases from V and 1 base from J; junction bases left unmatched: 1. Looked up from germline, CDR1 is MNHEY and CDR2 is SMNVEV (reference sequence). Written as DNA, the CDR3 is TGTGCCAGCAGTTTCGGACTAGCGTCCTACAATGAGCAGTTCTTC. Amino acids: CASSFGLASYNEQFF.

This clone showed up just once. This rearrangement joins TRBV28 to TRBJ2-7, with D unclear. CDR1 and CDR2 (germline): MDHEN, SYDVKM. CDR3 length: 12 residues. Between the trimmed V and J ends, which lost 1 base and 6 bases, there was a span of 7 bases. The CDR3 region is CASSLLNLEQYF. For the CDR3, the DNA is TGTGCCAGCAGTTTATTGAACCTCGAGCAGTACTTC. Together with reference TRBV28 and TRBJ2-7, the CDR3 gives the full variable domain: DVKVTQSSRYLVKRTGEKVFLECVQDMDHENMFWYRQDPGLGLRLIYFSYDVKMKEKGDIPEGYSVSREKKERFSLILESASTNQTSMYLCASSLLNLEQYFGPGTRLTVT.

This chain links TRBV29-1 with TRBJ1-1; maybe TRBD1 (6 bases). The CDR3 length is 12 residues. Germline V gives CDR1 SQVTM, CDR2 ANQGSEA. The CDR3 nucleotides are TGCAGTGGGGGCAGGGCGAACACTGAAGCTTTCTTT. Protein sequence: CSGGRANTEAFF.

The V gene is TRBV18, the J gene TRBJ2-2; TRBD1 might be the D (5 bases). This CDR3 spans 16 amino acids. The germline CDR1 and CDR2 sequences are KGHSH and LQKENI. Trimming stripped 3 bases from V and 0 bases from J, with 11 bases between. The CDR3 region has the DNA TGTGCCAGCTCACCGGCGACAGTTACGAACACCGGGGAGCTGTTTTTT. It specifies CASSPATVTNTGELFF. The complete variable domain, with remaining parts taken from reference TRBV18 and TRBJ2-2, reads NAGVMQNPRHLVRRRGQEARLRCSPMKGHSHVYWYRQLPEEGLKFMVYLQKENIIDESGMPKERFSAEFPKEGPSILRIQQVVRGDSAAYFCASSPATVTNTGELFFGEGSRLTVL.

The V and J genes are TRBV9 and TRBJ1-1; D is uncertain. Germline-derived CDR1 and CDR2 are SGDLS and YYNGEE. This CDR3 has 14 amino acids. Trimming removed 4 bases at V and 1 base at J, with 11 bases between. CDR3 protein: CASSSHQRNTEAFF. Written as DNA, the CDR3 is TGTGCCAGCAGCTCTCACCAACGGAACACTGAAGCTTTCTTT.

The chain couples TRBV5-1 to TRBJ2-7; a weak D match, TRBD2 (5 bases). Germline V CDR1 and CDR2: SGHRS, YFSETQ. The V gene lost 0 bases and the J gene lost 0 bases, with 7 bases spanning the gap. The CDR3 loop spans 14 amino acids. This chain's CDR3 is CASSLDGNSYEQYF. DNA of the CDR3: TGCGCCAGCAGCTTGGACGGGAACTCCTACGAGCAGTACTTC.

The chain carries TRBV6-1 and TRBJ2-7, with D perhaps being TRBD1 or TRBD2 (5 bases each). Germline V gene data show CDR1 as MNHNS and CDR2 as SASEGT. Trimming took 6 bases from V and 5 from J, leaving 17 bases between them. The CDR3 sequence is 14 residues long. CDR3: CASSRDGRDHEQYF. As DNA, the CDR3 is TGTGCCAGCAGCCGGGACGGCCGGGACCACGAGCAGTACTTC.

This clone was seen a single time. The chain couples TRBV27 to TRBJ2-7; D remains unclear. The CDR3 has 14 residues. Germline V gives CDR1 MNHEY, CDR2 SMNVEV (reference sequence). Trimming stripped 2 bases from V and 0 bases from J, with 8 bases between. CDR3 DNA sequence: TGTGCCAGCAGTTTAGGACGCCTCTCCTACGAGCAGTACTTC. This codes for CASSLGRLSYEQYF.

This clone has just a few counts. V gene TRBV5-6 combines with J gene TRBJ1-3; TRBD1 is a possible D gene (5 bases). Germline CDR1 and CDR2: SGHDT and YYEEEE. Trimming pared 0 bases from V and 2 bases from J, leaving 9 bases between. The CDR3 consists of 15 residues. In DNA, the CDR3 is TGTGCCAGCAGCTTGGCTCGGGGGACTGGAAACACCATATATTTT. Translation: CASSLARGTGNTIYF.

In its sample, this clone was seen a few times. This chain uses TRBV2 with TRBJ1-5; D is uncertain. Between the trimmed V and J ends, which lost 8 bases and 5 bases, there was a span of 16 bases. The germline CDR1 and CDR2 sequences are SNHLY and FYNNEI. The CDR3 sequence is 14 residues long. The CDR3, as DNA: TGTGCCAGCCGGGAGTTGAGCTACGATCAGCCCCAGCATTTT. Protein: CASRELSYDQPQHF.

The chain recombines TRBV5-1 with TRBJ2-3; D unresolved. The CDR3 is 12 amino acids. The germline V gene has CDR1 SGHRS and CDR2 YFSETQ. The ends were cut back, 1 base at V and 6 bases at J, with 6 bases in the middle. In DNA, the CDR3 is TGCGCCAGCAGCTTGTTTTTCGATACGCAGTATTTT. Protein product: CASSLFFDTQYF. Full variable domain (rest looked up from reference TRBV5-1 and TRBJ2-3): KAGVTQTPRYLIKTRGQQVTLSCSPISGHRSVSWYQQTPGQGLQFLFEYFSETQRNKGNFPGRFSGRQFSNSRSEMNVSTLELGDSALYLCASSLFFDTQYFGPGTRLTVL.

This clone was counted between two and nine times. This chain uses TRBV6-1 with TRBJ1-3; D possibly corresponds to TRBD1 (5 bases). Trimming took off 4 bases at V and 3 bases at J, with 16 bases between the two ends. CDR1 is MNHNS, CDR2 SASEGT, per germline. This CDR3 is 16 amino acids long. This CDR3 is CASSASNSGLGNTIYF. CDR3 in DNA: TGTGCCAGCAGTGCATCCAACTCGGGGCTTGGAAACACCATATATTTT.

The gene calls are TRBV7-6 and TRBJ1-3; D uncertain. Looked up from germline, CDR1 is SGHVS and CDR2 is FNYEAQ. Deletions cut 1 base from V and 0 bases from J, with 13 bases between. The CDR3 length is 17 residues. The CDR3 sequence: CASSLGSQGFSGNTIYF. The DNA for the CDR3 is TGTGCCAGCAGCTTAGGATCACAAGGGTTCTCTGGAAACACCATATATTTT.

This clone was detected a few times. This chain joins TRBV5-1 and TRBJ1-1, with a tentative D call TRBD1 (5 bases). V shed 2 bases and J shed 1 base, with 9 bases lying between them. The germline gives CDR1 SGHRS, CDR2 YFSETQ. The CDR3 has 14 amino acids. CDR3 bases: TGCGCCAGCAGCTTCGACGGACAGAACACTGAAGCTTTCTTT. It yields the protein CASSFDGQNTEAFF.

The chain recombines TRBV2 with TRBJ2-3; 12 bases align to TRBD2. With V trimmed by 10 bases and J by 2 bases, 7 bases remained unmatched. Germline assignment: CDR1 SNHLY and CDR2 FYNNEI. The CDR3 loop spans 15 amino acids. As DNA, the CDR3 is TGTGCCACATATAGGACTAGCGGGATCACAGATACGCAGTATTTT. As protein: CATYRTSGITDTQYF.